This TCR beta chain was identified during a study of identical twins. Overall study findings and caveats: Sequences that were out-of-frame, alpha and twin-shared displayed an excess of low generation probability.

A few counts support this clonotype. The antigen is not known. In germline, CDR1 is DFQATT, CDR2 SNEGSKA (reference sequence). V lost 5 bases, J lost 3 bases, and 5 bases stayed unmatched. The CDR3 covers 13 residues. A single record per CDR3 protein comes from TCRdb applying MiXCR to the 5' RACE reads. Here the sample spans about 190,000 distinct CDR3 sequences, 15% being singletons. This sample also appeared in a second study, on T cells expressing NK-cell markers. That paper states: From sorted CD3+CD56+NKG2C+, CD3+CD56+NKG2C- and CD3+CD56-NKG2C+ T cells came the TCR beta repertoires. In roughly 6 donors, dominant CD3+CD56+NKG2C+ clones formed roughly 1.0-7.5% of CD8+ cells.

The specimen was CD8+ T cells sorted from blood. This TCR was sampled from a woman under 30 in good health. The chain combines TRBV20-1 with TRBJ2-7; TRBD2 matches at 9 bases. The CDR3 DNA sequence: TGCAGTGCTCAGACTAGCGGTGACTACGAGCAGTACTTC. It codes for CSAQTSGDYEQYF.